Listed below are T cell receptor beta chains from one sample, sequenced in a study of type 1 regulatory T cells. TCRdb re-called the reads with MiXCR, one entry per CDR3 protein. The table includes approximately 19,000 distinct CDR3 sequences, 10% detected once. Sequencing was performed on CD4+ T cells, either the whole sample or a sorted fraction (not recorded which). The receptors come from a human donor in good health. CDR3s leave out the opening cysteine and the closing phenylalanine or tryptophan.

CDR3: ASSVPGLDFSGANVLT; length: 16; J: TRBJ2-6; V: TRBV7-8
CDR3: ASSQVQETQY; length: 10; J: TRBJ2-5; V: TRBV3-1
CDR3: ASSLAGAGGYNEQF; length: 14; J: TRBJ2-1; V: TRBV5-4
CDR3: ASSEDLHPSGNQPQH; length: 15; J: TRBJ1-5; V: TRBV19
CDR3: ASSQELAASYEQY; length: 13; J: TRBJ2-7; V: TRBV3-1
CDR3: ASSPFRTYQETQY; length: 13; J: TRBJ2-5; V: TRBV5-1
CDR3: ASSLKTEAF; length: 9; J: TRBJ1-1; V: TRBV7-2
CDR3: ASSLETGGTGELF; length: 13; J: TRBJ2-2; V: TRBV5-1
CDR3: ASTLSSARELF; length: 11; J: TRBJ2-2; V: TRBV12-3/TRBV12-4
CDR3: ASSLSGGLGATYEQY; length: 15; J: TRBJ2-7; V: TRBV7-9
CDR3: ASSLERVSEAF; length: 11; J: TRBJ1-1; V: TRBV12-3/TRBV12-4
CDR3: ASLAGGPSGDTQY; length: 13; J: TRBJ2-3; V: TRBV10-3
CDR3: STDSSYEQY; length: 9; J: TRBJ2-7; V: TRBV20-1
CDR3: ASSPRQGRYNEQF; length: 13; J: TRBJ2-1; V: TRBV19
CDR3: ASSFTRNEQF; length: 10; J: TRBJ2-1; V: TRBV5-1
CDR3: ASSFRDSSTSTGELF; length: 15; J: TRBJ2-2; V: TRBV5-1